The clone carrying this T cell receptor (beta chain) came up many times. Its antigen is not known. This sample stems from a study of identical twins. TCRdb redid the calling of the 5' RACE reads with MiXCR, one entry per CDR3 protein. The sample holds roughly 150,000 distinct CDR3 sequences, roughly 3.3% seen once. This CDR3 has 14 residues. The V gene's germline CDR1 is MNHEY and CDR2 SMNVEV (reference sequence). The V end lost 2 bases, the J end lost 6 bases, and 14 bases lay between the germline ends. Study-wide results and caveats: Beta clonotypes that were abundant in cord blood contained fewer insertions, a pattern absent from memory repertoires. Those out-of-frame alpha sequences shared by twins showed an excess of low generation probability.

Material for sequencing was memory T cells sorted from blood. The chain uses TRBV27 and TRBJ2-7, with D maybe TRBD1 (6 bases). This TCR was recovered from a man aged 18 to 30 in good health. The CDR3 region is CASSLGGQGIEQYF. The CDR3 coding sequence is TGTGCCAGCAGTTTAGGGGGCCAGGGAATCGAGCAGTACTTC.